Below, one TCR beta chain is given with its context. These data originate in a study of blood T cell repertoires in COVID-19. J gave up 3 bases and V 0 bases, and 1 base lay outside the gene matches. The CDR3 length is 15 residues. Germline V gene lookup returns CDR1 SGDLS and CDR2 YYNGEE. Some clones are missing from TCRdb's copy, which holds only in-frame ones; the method was immunoSEQ multiplex PCR. The sample shows nearly 35,000 clones, around 84% of them seen only once. This receptor was taken from a human donor with acute or convalescent COVID-19. The donor label of this sample is uncertain. The chain uses TRBV9 and TRBJ1-5, with 9 bases identical to TRBD1. The sequencing sample was made of peripheral blood. CDR3 region: CASSVGTGVNQPQHF. In DNA form, the CDR3 reads TGTGCCAGCAGCGTAGGGACAGGGGTCAATCAGCCCCAGCATTTT.